The rows below give T cell receptor beta chains drawn from one sample of a study of neurological immune-mediated disorders. TCRdb re-called the 5' RACE reads through MiXCR, storing one row per CDR3 protein. Counted here are 40,000 to 60,000 distinct CDR3 sequences, about 3% occurring once; the ten biggest clones make up 5.5% to 6%. The sample comprised PBMCs. The receptor source for this set is a man aged 35 to 55 with multiple sclerosis. Each CDR3 is given with its conserved first and last residue. The D gene is left open where the match is weak. Expanded clones are given a class, and other clones once, few, many or no size at all.

J gene	clone size	D gene	CDR3 length	V gene	CDR3 protein	CDR3 DNA
TRBJ2-5	-	-	13	TRBV7-6	CASSPVAQETQYF	TGTGCCAGCAGCCCCGTGGCCCAAGAGACCCAGTACTTC
TRBJ2-7	many	-	15	TRBV20-1	CSARDRIPGREEQYF	TGCAGTGCTAGAGATCGCATTCCAGGGAGAGAAGAGCAGTACTTC
TRBJ1-5	many	-	14	TRBV6-6	CATRVSRSVQPQHF	TGTGCCACCCGGGTTTCTCGGTCTGTCCAGCCCCAGCATTTT
TRBJ1-1	many	-	14	TRBV5-1	CASSLSGMNTEAFF	TGCGCCAGCAGCTTGAGCGGAATGAACACTGAAGCTTTCTTT
TRBJ2-1	many	-	16	TRBV27	CASSLLGKVMNNEQFF	TGTGCCAGCAGTTTACTGGGCAAGGTGATGAACAATGAGCAGTTCTTC
TRBJ2-2	medium-sized	-	13	TRBV10-2	CASSDTGAGELFF	TGCGCCAGCAGTGATACGGGGGCGGGGGAGCTGTTTTTT
TRBJ2-7	many	TRBD2	15	TRBV24-1	CATSDSGGGTYEQYF	TGTGCCACCAGTGATTCGGGAGGGGGAACCTACGAGCAGTACTTC
TRBJ1-5	many	-	11	TRBV12-3/TRBV12-4	CASSFAGPQHF	TGTGCCAGCAGTTTCGCTGGGCCCCAGCATTTT
TRBJ1-3	many	-	14	TRBV3-1	CASSQVAAGNTIYF	TGTGCCAGCAGCCAAGTGGCCGCTGGAAACACCATATATTTT
TRBJ2-5	many	TRBD2	15	TRBV7-2	CASSWQRGTQETQYF	TGTGCCAGCAGCTGGCAGCGGGGTACCCAAGAGACCCAGTACTTC
TRBJ2-3	many	-	14	TRBV5-1	CASSLDGSTDTQYF	TGCGCCAGCAGCTTGGATGGTAGCACAGATACGCAGTATTTT
TRBJ2-1	many	-	15	TRBV9	CASSHPGPSYNEQFF	TGTGCCAGCAGCCATCCGGGACCATCCTACAATGAGCAGTTCTTC
TRBJ1-5	many	TRBD1	13	TRBV6-5	CASRGTGGQPQHF	TGTGCCAGCAGGGGGACAGGGGGTCAGCCCCAGCATTTT
TRBJ2-5	many	-	14	TRBV11-2	CASSLATGEETQYF	TGTGCCAGCAGCTTAGCGACAGGAGAAGAGACCCAGTACTTC
TRBJ1-5	few	-	15	TRBV9	CASSVPRTINQPQNF	TGTGCCAGCAGCGTTCCCAGGACAATCAATCAGCCCCAGAATTTT
TRBJ2-5	many	-	15	TRBV7-2	CASSLEIRNRETQYF	TGTGCCAGCAGCTTAGAGATCCGGAACCGAGAGACCCAGTACTTC
TRBJ2-3	many	-	13	TRBV5-1	CASSLGTANTQYF	TGCGCCAGCAGCTTGGGGACTGCGAATACGCAGTATTTT
TRBJ2-5	many	TRBD2	14	TRBV12-3/TRBV12-4	CASRKAGTEETQYF	TGTGCCAGCAGAAAAGCGGGGACGGAAGAGACCCAGTACTTC
TRBJ1-5	few	-	14	TRBV7-9	CASSPLVGNQPQNF	TGTGCCAGCAGCCCGCTGGTGGGCAATCAGCCCCAGAATTTT
TRBJ1-3	few	-	12	TRBV24-1	CATSDLRNTIYF	TGTGCCACCAGTGATTTGAGAAACACCATATATTTT
TRBJ1-5	many	-	16	TRBV24-1	CATSDGAPGQDQPQHF	TGTGCCACCAGTGATGGGGCCCCGGGACAAGATCAGCCCCAGCATTTT
TRBJ2-7	many	-	13	TRBV28	CASSSMASYEQYF	TGTGCCAGCAGTTCTATGGCCTCCTACGAGCAGTACTTC
TRBJ2-2	many	-	16	TRBV5-1	CASSLVGGRNTGELFF	TGCGCCAGCAGCTTGGTTGGGGGGAGAAACACCGGGGAGCTGTTTTTT
TRBJ2-1	many	TRBD1	12	TRBV2	CASRRQGDEQFF	TGTGCCAGCAGGAGACAGGGCGATGAGCAGTTCTTC
TRBJ1-3	many	TRBD1	15	TRBV28	CASSLPDRGGNTIYF	TGTGCCAGCAGTTTGCCCGACAGGGGGGGAAACACCATATATTTT
TRBJ1-4	few	-	12	TRBV25-1	CASSLLLGQLFF	TGTGCCAGCAGCCTCCTCCTGGGACAACTGTTTTTT
TRBJ1-1	many	TRBD1	15	TRBV3-1	CASSQWTGRNTEAFF	TGTGCCAGCAGCCAGTGGACAGGAAGAAACACTGAAGCTTTCTTT
TRBJ1-1	many	-	14	TRBV12-3/TRBV12-4	CASNLLVRDTEAFF	TGTGCCAGCAACCTGCTGGTTCGGGACACTGAAGCTTTCTTT
TRBJ2-2	many	-	17	TRBV5-5	CASSLPLNRENTGELFF	TGTGCCAGCAGCTTGCCCCTTAACAGGGAGAACACCGGGGAGCTGTTTTTT
TRBJ2-7	many	TRBD2	16	TRBV9	CASSVASGGAAAEQYF	TGTGCCAGCAGCGTAGCTAGCGGGGGGGCCGCTGCCGAGCAGTACTTC
TRBJ1-5	many	-	16	TRBV10-3	CAISESGRVRNQPQHF	TGTGCCATCAGTGAGTCCGGCAGAGTGCGCAATCAGCCCCAGCATTTT
TRBJ1-1	many	-	14	TRBV7-9	CASSLSQGETEAFF	TGTGCCAGCAGCTTATCACAGGGAGAAACTGAAGCTTTCTTT
TRBJ2-2	many	-	13	TRBV28	CASTRLNTGELFF	TGTGCCAGCACCCGACTAAACACCGGGGAGCTGTTTTTT
TRBJ2-7	many	TRBD1	14	TRBV15	CATSRGGTAYEQYF	TGTGCCACCAGCAGAGGTGGGACAGCTTACGAGCAGTACTTC
TRBJ2-4	many	-	14	TRBV5-6	CARLGMFGRDIQYF	TGTGCCAGGCTGGGGATGTTTGGGCGGGACATTCAGTACTTC
TRBJ1-1	many	-	13	TRBV29-1	CSVPTISGTEAFF	TGCAGCGTACCCACCATATCGGGGACTGAAGCTTTCTTT